The 31 T cell receptor beta chains below were found in one sample sequenced in a study of chemoradiotherapy in HPV16-positive cancers. Clones were sequenced by immunoSEQ multiplex PCR, and TCRdb holds only the in-frame ones, with some missing. The sample holds some 5,000 clones, approximately 72% seen once. The specimen was taken from a patient who underwent chemoradiotherapy. The receptors were gathered from a human donor with HPV-associated anogenital cancer.

This clone was seen only once. The chain carries TRBV7-9 and TRBJ1-2, with D uncertain. Trimming stripped 5 bases from V and 11 bases from J, with 15 bases between. The CDR3 contains 12 residues. Looked up from germline, CDR1 is SEHNR and CDR2 is FQNEAQ (reference sequence). CDR3 coding DNA: TGTGCCAGCAGCCAAGAGCAGATTCTTTACACCTTC. It translates to CASSQEQILYTF.

The chain employs TRBV7-2 and TRBJ1-1; D is unresolved. Germline CDR1 and CDR2: SGHTA and FQGNSA. CDR3 size: 14 residues. V was pared by 0 bases and J by 4 bases, with 9 bases between. CDR3 residues: CASSLAAQTTEAFF. CDR3 bases: TGTGCCAGCAGCTTAGCGGCCCAGACCACTGAAGCTTTCTTT.

A few counts support this clone. The rearrangement joins TRBV5-1 to TRBJ1-5, with D possibly TRBD1 on 5 matching bases. V was pared by 4 bases and J by 0 bases, with 8 bases between. The CDR3 extends over 14 amino acids. Germline V gene sequence: CDR1 SGHRS, CDR2 YFSETQ. The CDR3 here is CASSPDTSNQPQHF. The CDR3 nucleotides read TGCGCCAGCAGCCCGGACACTAGCAATCAGCCCCAGCATTTT.

Note on this clone: The junction and the germline gene differ at one end; a read error may be behind it. The chain employs TRBV7-7 and TRBJ2-3, with D tentatively TRBD2 (5 bases). The CDR3 sequence is 15 residues long. Germline lookup yields CDR1 SSHAT and CDR2 FNYEAQ (reference sequence). The CDR3 loop is CASSLGLRDTDTQYF. CDR3 sequence (DNA): TGTGCTAGCAGCTTAGGACTCCGGGACACAGATACGCAGTATTTT.

The DNA of the CDR3 is TGTGCCAGCAGCCTCACCGGGCTAGCGGCCAACACCGGGGAGCTGTTTTTT. It codes for CASSLTGLAANTGELFF. This chain links TRBV13 with TRBJ2-2; TRBD2 matches 7 bases. V dropped 5 bases and J dropped 2; count of bases not matched to a gene: 11. Germline V gene lookup returns CDR1 PRHDT and CDR2 FYEKMQ (reference sequence). The CDR3 sequence is 17 residues long.

This clone has just one count. This chain joins TRBV7-2 and TRBJ2-7; D remains ambiguous. Germline V lookup: CDR1 SGHTA, CDR2 FQGNSA. V was clipped by 3 bases and J by 0 bases, with 6 bases between them. The CDR3 contains 13 residues. In DNA form, the CDR3 reads TGTGCCAGCAGCTTCGCACTCTCCTACGAGCAGTACTTC. This gives the protein CASSFALSYEQYF.

The J gene is TRBJ1-4, the V gene TRBV14; no firm D call. Trimming removed 6 bases from V and 5 bases from J, with 16 bases in between. This CDR3 region has 15 residues. Germline V CDR1 and CDR2: SGHDN, FVKESK. This CDR3 reads CASSLGRGGNEKLFF. The CDR3, as DNA: TGTGCCAGCAGTCTCGGACGGGGAGGGAATGAAAAACTGTTTTTT.

The rearrangement uses TRBV19 and TRBJ1-2, with D perhaps TRBD1 (5 bases). Germline values: CDR1 LNHDA, CDR2 SQIVND (reference sequence). Trimming took off 5 bases at V and 2 bases at J, with 9 bases between the two ends. The CDR3 contains 13 residues. The CDR3 coding sequence is TGTGCCAGTAGTCCGGCAGGGAACTATGGCTACACCTTC. Its translation: CASSPAGNYGYTF. Full variable domain (missing parts from reference TRBV19 and TRBJ1-2): DGGITQSPKYLFRKEGQNVTLSCEQNLNHDAMYWYRQDPGQGLRLIYYSQIVNDFQKGDIAEGYSVSREKKESFPLTVTSAQKNPTAFYLCASSPAGNYGYTFGSGTRLTVV.

This clone appeared once. The chain has TRBV7-6 and TRBJ2-7; TRBD1 is a possible D gene (6 bases). V was pared by 1 base and J by 3 bases, with 13 bases between. From germline, CDR1 is SGHVS and CDR2 FNYEAQ. This CDR3 contains 15 residues. As DNA, the CDR3 is TGTGCCAGCAGCTTAGAACAGGGTTTCTACTACGAGCAGTACTTC. Encoded protein: CASSLEQGFYYEQYF. Combining the CDR3 with reference TRBV7-6 and TRBJ2-7 gives the whole variable domain GAGVSQSPRYKVTKRGQDVALRCDPISGHVSLYWYRQALGQGPEFLTYFNYEAQQDKSGLPNDRFSAERPEGSISTLTIQRTEQRDSAMYRCASSLEQGFYYEQYFGPGTRLTVT.

The chain carries TRBV10-3 and TRBJ2-7; D is perhaps TRBD1 or TRBD2 (5 bases each). Germline-derived CDR1 and CDR2 are ENHRY and SYGVKD. V lost 5 bases and J lost 1, with 24 bases in between. The CDR3 contains 18 residues. The CDR3 DNA is TGTGCCATCAGTCCTGGACCGGGACGAGCTAGGAAATCCTACGAGCAGTACTTC. Translating it yields CAISPGPGRARKSYEQYF.

This clone has only one observation. The genes are TRBV2 and TRBJ2-7; TRBD2 matches 7 bases. Unmatched junction bases numbered 5, after V lost 6 bases and J lost 3 bases. The CDR3 is 13 residues long. The germline gives CDR1 SNHLY, CDR2 FYNNEI. The CDR3 coding sequence is TGTGCCAGCAGGGGACTAAAAAACTACGAGCAGTACTTC. Its protein is CASRGLKNYEQYF.

V gene TRBV9 combines with J gene TRBJ1-2, with D perhaps TRBD1 (6 bases). The length of the CDR3 is 15 residues. V lost 0 bases to trimming and J lost 4 bases, with 13 bases between them. Germline CDR1 reads SGDLS; CDR2 reads YYNGEE. The CDR3: CASSVAVGTSYGYTF. CDR3 DNA: TGTGCCAGCAGCGTAGCCGTTGGGACATCCTATGGCTACACCTTC.

The chain links TRBV19 to TRBJ2-1; D is perhaps TRBD2 (6 bases). V was shortened by 7 bases and J by 4 bases, with 20 bases between the two germline ends. The CDR3 runs to 16 residues. CDR1 LNHDA and CDR2 SQIVND come from the germline V gene (reference sequence). As DNA, the CDR3 is TGTGCCAGTACCTTTACTAGCACCGGAAGATACAATGAGCAGTTCTTC. It is translated as CASTFTSTGRYNEQFF.

The V call is TRBV18, the J call TRBJ2-3, with TRBD2 identical over 8 bases. J gave up 3 bases and V 2 bases, and 7 bases lay outside the gene matches. The CDR3 is 16 amino acids. CDR1 is KGHSH and CDR2 is LQKENI in the germline V gene. The CDR3 DNA sequence: TGTGCCAGCTCACCAGACGGGAGCGGGGGAACAGATACGCAGTATTTT. This sequence encodes CASSPDGSGGTDTQYF.

The sample holds a few counts of this clone. The genes are TRBV11-2 and TRBJ2-3; D is unresolved. V lost 2 bases, J lost 0 bases, and 6 bases lay in between. Germline CDR1 SGHAT, CDR2 FQNNGV. The CDR3 is 14 residues long. This CDR3 is CASSLSRSTDTQYF. CDR3 bases: TGTGCCAGCAGCTTATCCAGGAGCACAGATACGCAGTATTTT.

Worth noting for this clone: A junction end diverges from the germline sequence, so it may reflect a read error. This chain connects TRBV7-9 to TRBJ2-5; 11 nucleotides match TRBD2. The germline CDR1 and CDR2 sequences are SEHNR and FQNEAQ (reference sequence). The CDR3 runs to 15 residues. This chain's CDR3 is CASRPTSGVQGTQYF. The CDR3 nucleotides are TGTGCCAGCAGGCCGACTAGCGGGGTGCAAGGGACCCAGTACTTC.

The count of this clone is one. V gene TRBV6-1 combines with J gene TRBJ1-2, with 7 bases aligning to TRBD1. Per the germline V gene, CDR1 is MNHNS and CDR2 is SASEGT. V lost 2 bases and J lost 5; bases outside the gene matches: 14. This CDR3 is built from 17 residues. For the CDR3, the DNA is TGTGCCAGCAGTGAAAGGACCTACAGGGGTTGGGTTTATGGCTACACCTTC. Translation gives CASSERTYRGWVYGYTF.

The chain couples TRBV19 to TRBJ1-4; no firm D call. The CDR3 sequence is 14 residues long. Germline V gene data show CDR1 as LNHDA and CDR2 as SQIVND (reference sequence). V gave up 3 bases and J gave up 1 base, with 6 bases separating them. The CDR3 protein is CASSMTITNEKLFF. CDR3 coding DNA: TGTGCCAGTAGTATGACAATAACTAATGAAAAACTGTTTTTT.

J is TRBJ1-5 and V is TRBV19, with D possibly being TRBD1 (5 bases). The CDR3 covers 20 residues. Germline V gene lookup returns CDR1 LNHDA and CDR2 SQIVND (reference sequence). V gave up 4 bases and J gave up 2 bases, with 27 bases separating them. The CDR3 region has the DNA TGTGCCAGTAGTACCAACCCAGGGAGGAGAGTTAAGTGGGGCAATCAGCCCCAGCATTTT. Translation: CASSTNPGRRVKWGNQPQHF.

The table lists this clone with a few counts. The rearrangement joins TRBV27 to TRBJ1-5; tentatively, D is TRBD1 (6 bases). The CDR3 totals 15 residues. V lost 2 bases, J lost 5 bases, and 13 bases lay in between. CDR1 MNHEY and CDR2 SMNVEV come from the germline V gene (reference sequence). The CDR3 reads CASSLQGYEDQPQHF. The DNA of the CDR3 is TGTGCCAGCAGTTTACAGGGGTACGAGGATCAGCCCCAGCATTTT.

The chain joins TRBV15 to TRBJ1-4; no clear D. Per the germline V gene, CDR1 is LNHNV and CDR2 is YYDKDF (reference sequence). Between the trimmed V and J ends, which lost 0 bases and 8 bases, there was a span of 13 bases. This CDR3 contains 15 residues. CDR3 DNA: TGTGCCACCAGCAGAGATCTCGGGGATGGCGAAAAACTGTTTTTT. This gives the protein CATSRDLGDGEKLFF. The complete variable domain, with remaining parts taken from reference TRBV15 and TRBJ1-4, reads DAMVIQNPRYQVTQFGKPVTLSCSQTLNHNVMYWYQQKSSQAPKLLFHYYDKDFNNEADTPDNFQSRRPNTSFCFLDIRSPGLGDTAMYLCATSRDLGDGEKLFFGSGTQLSVL.

A few counts support this clone. This chain connects TRBV27 to TRBJ1-4, with a tentative D call TRBD1 (6 bases). There are 15 residues in the CDR3. Trimming took off 8 bases at V and 2 bases at J, with 15 bases between the two ends. Germline CDR1 MNHEY, CDR2 SMNVEV (reference sequence). CDR3 coding DNA: TGTGCCAGCGGTCGACAGGCGGCGACTAATGAAAAACTGTTTTTT. As protein: CASGRQAATNEKLFF. Combining the CDR3 with reference TRBV27 and TRBJ1-4 gives the whole variable domain EAQVTQNPRYLITVTGKKLTVTCSQNMNHEYMSWYRQDPGLGLRQIYYSMNVEVTDKGDVPEGYKVSRKEKRNFPLILESPSPNQTSLYFCASGRQAATNEKLFFGSGTQLSVL.

The J gene is TRBJ2-4, the V gene TRBV14; 12 bases line up with TRBD2. The CDR3 sequence is 13 residues long. Per germline, CDR1 SGHDN and CDR2 FVKESK. V dropped 4 bases and J dropped 16; count of bases not matched to a gene: 8. This CDR3 is CASSRGTTSGSYF. CDR3 DNA sequence: TGTGCCAGCAGCCGGGGTACGACTAGCGGGAGTTACTTC.

This clone was recorded a few times. V is TRBV7-2 and J is TRBJ1-2, with unresolved D. The CDR3 sequence is 13 residues long. V was trimmed by 5 bases and J by 5 bases, leaving 12 bases between them. Per germline, CDR1 SGHTA and CDR2 FQGNSA. The CDR3 sequence is CASSVDQNYGYTF. Written as DNA, the CDR3 is TGTGCCAGCAGCGTAGATCAGAATTATGGCTACACCTTC.

The chain combines TRBV5-1 with TRBJ2-3; no firm D call. This CDR3 has 13 amino acids. The ends were cut back, 1 base at V and 2 bases at J, with 5 bases in the middle. Looked up from germline, CDR1 is SGHRS and CDR2 is YFSETQ. This chain's CDR3 is CASSLSSTDTQYF. CDR3 nucleotide sequence: TGCGCCAGCAGCTTGAGTTCCACAGATACGCAGTATTTT.

V is TRBV10-3 and J is TRBJ2-3; D is perhaps TRBD1 or TRBD2 (5 bases each). The germline V gene encodes CDR1 ENHRY and CDR2 SYGVKD. Trimming pared 4 bases from V and 2 bases from J, leaving 13 bases between. This CDR3 region has 15 residues. As DNA, the CDR3 is TGTGCCATCAGTGTGTCCGGGGCGCCCACAGATACGCAGTATTTT. This encodes CAISVSGAPTDTQYF.

V and J are TRBV28 and TRBJ2-7, with 9 bases lining up with TRBD1. V lost 5 bases and J lost 6; bases outside the gene matches: 11. Germline V lookup: CDR1 MDHEN, CDR2 SYDVKM. The CDR3 has 15 residues. The CDR3 bases are TGTGCCAGCAGTGGGGGGGACAGGGAGTACTCCGAGCAGTACTTC. It specifies CASSGGDREYSEQYF.

The chain is built from TRBV9 and TRBJ2-4, with a possible D match to TRBD1 (6 bases). V shed 0 bases and J shed 7 bases, with 26 bases lying between them. The CDR3 is 19 residues long. Germline values: CDR1 SGDLS, CDR2 YYNGEE. Here the CDR3 DNA reads TGTGCCAGCAGCGTAGGTTTGGGGGCGTCTCGGGCAGAAGGGAACATTCAGTACTTC. Amino acids: CASSVGLGASRAEGNIQYF.

This clone was observed a few times. V and J are TRBV4-1 and TRBJ1-2; weak D call: TRBD1 (6 bases). The CDR3 length is 15 residues. The germline V gene has CDR1 MGHRA and CDR2 YSYEKL. Deletions cut 3 bases from V and 4 bases from J, with 15 bases between. As DNA, the CDR3 is TGCGCCAGCAGCCAGGGGGACACTCCGGCCTATGGCTACACCTTC. It codes for CASSQGDTPAYGYTF.

This chain uses TRBV6-1 with TRBJ2-2; the match to TRBD1 covers 7 bases. With 8 bases clipped from V and 3 bases from J, the junction kept 6 bases outside the gene matches. CDR1 is MNHNS and CDR2 is SASEGT in the germline V gene. The CDR3 runs 14 residues. CDR3 sequence reads: CASVGQGDTGELFF. The CDR3 DNA follows: TGTGCCAGCGTAGGTCAGGGGGACACCGGGGAGCTGTTTTTT.

V is TRBV4-1 and J is TRBJ2-1, with 8 positions matching TRBD2. The V segment lost 4 bases and the J segment 5 bases; nucleotides outside the gene matches: 10. This CDR3 contains 16 residues. The germline V gene has CDR1 MGHRA and CDR2 YSYEKL. The CDR3 DNA reads as TGCGCCAGCAGCCCAGTGCGGGGGACTAGACACAATGAGCAGTTCTTC. This codes for CASSPVRGTRHNEQFF.